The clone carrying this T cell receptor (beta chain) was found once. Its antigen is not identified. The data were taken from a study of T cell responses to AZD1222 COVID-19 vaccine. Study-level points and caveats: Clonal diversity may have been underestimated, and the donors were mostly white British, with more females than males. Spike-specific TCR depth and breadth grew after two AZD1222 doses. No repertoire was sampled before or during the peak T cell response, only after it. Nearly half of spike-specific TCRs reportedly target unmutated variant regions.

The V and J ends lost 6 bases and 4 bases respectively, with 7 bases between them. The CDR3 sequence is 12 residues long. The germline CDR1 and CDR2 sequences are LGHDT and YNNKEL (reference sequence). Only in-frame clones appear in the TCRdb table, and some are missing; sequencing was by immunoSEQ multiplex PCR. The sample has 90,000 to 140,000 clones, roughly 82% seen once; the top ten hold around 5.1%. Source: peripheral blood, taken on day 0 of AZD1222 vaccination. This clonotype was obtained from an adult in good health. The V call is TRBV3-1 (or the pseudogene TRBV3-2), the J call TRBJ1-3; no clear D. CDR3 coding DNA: TGTGCCAGCAGTTACGAGGGAAACACCATATATTTT. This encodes CASSYEGNTIYF.